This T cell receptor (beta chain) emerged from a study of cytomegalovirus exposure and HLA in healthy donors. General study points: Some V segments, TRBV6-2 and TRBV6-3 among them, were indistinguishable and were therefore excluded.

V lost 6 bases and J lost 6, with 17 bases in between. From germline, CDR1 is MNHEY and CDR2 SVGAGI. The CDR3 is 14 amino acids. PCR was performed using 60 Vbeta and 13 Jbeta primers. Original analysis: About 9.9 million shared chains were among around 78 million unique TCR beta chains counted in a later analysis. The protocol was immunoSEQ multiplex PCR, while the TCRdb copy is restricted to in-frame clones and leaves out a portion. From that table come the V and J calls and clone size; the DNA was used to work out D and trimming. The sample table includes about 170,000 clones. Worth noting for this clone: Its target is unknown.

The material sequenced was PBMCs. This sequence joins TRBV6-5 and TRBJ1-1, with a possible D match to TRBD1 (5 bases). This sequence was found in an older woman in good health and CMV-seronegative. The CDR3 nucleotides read TGTGCCAGCAGCCCAGGGTTCCCTAGCGCTGAAGCTTTCTTT. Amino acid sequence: CASSPGFPSAEAFF.